This TCR beta chain was recorded in a study of Ad26.COV2.S vaccination and SARS-CoV-2 variants. Study as a whole: Ad26.COV2.S given intramuscularly, once or twice 56 days apart. Study results and limitations: Substantial breadth in spike-specific CD8+ and CD4+ T cell responses was reportedly seen after vaccination. Total T cell responses were possibly underestimated by TCR breadth and depth analyses.

In the case of this clone: The antigen remains undetermined.

Treatment given: 15 to 20 received Ad26.COV2.S at low or high dose, single or two shots; roughly five received placebo; per-sample allocation not given. Sampling was performed 63 days after the first vaccine or placebo injection. This person who donated was an adult of 18-55 years in Boston. Clones were sequenced by immunoSEQ multiplex PCR, and TCRdb holds only the in-frame ones, with some missing. The repertoire has fewer than 800,000 clones, roughly 90% of them found once; the top ten carry approximately 1.5%. V was cut by 1 base and J by 3 bases, with 4 bases left in between. The CDR3 is 13 residues long. Germline V lookup: CDR1 SGHTA, CDR2 FQGTGA.

This sequence joins TRBV7-3 and TRBJ1-5; D unresolved. This clonotype was obtained from a person between 18 and 59 years old who received the Ad26.COV2.S COVID-19 vaccine or a placebo. The material sequenced was peripheral blood, taken in a trial of Ad26.COV2.S vaccine versus placebo. The CDR3 DNA reads TGTGCCAGCAGCTTAAGCGACAATCAGCCCCAGCATTTT. As protein: CASSLSDNQPQHF.